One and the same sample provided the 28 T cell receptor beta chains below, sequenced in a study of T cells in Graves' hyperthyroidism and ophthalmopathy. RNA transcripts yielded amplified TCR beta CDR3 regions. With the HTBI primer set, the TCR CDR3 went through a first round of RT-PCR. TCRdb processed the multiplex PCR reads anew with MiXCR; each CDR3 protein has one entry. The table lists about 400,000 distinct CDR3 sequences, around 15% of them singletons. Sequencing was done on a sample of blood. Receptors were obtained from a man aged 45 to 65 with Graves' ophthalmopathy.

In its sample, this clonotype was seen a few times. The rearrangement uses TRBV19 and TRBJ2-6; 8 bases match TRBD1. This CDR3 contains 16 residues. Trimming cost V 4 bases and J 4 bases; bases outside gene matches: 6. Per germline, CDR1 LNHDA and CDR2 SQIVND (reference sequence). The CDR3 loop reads CASSTTQGAGANVLTF. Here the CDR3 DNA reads TGTGCCAGTAGTACTACCCAGGGGGCCGGGGCCAACGTCCTGACTTTC.

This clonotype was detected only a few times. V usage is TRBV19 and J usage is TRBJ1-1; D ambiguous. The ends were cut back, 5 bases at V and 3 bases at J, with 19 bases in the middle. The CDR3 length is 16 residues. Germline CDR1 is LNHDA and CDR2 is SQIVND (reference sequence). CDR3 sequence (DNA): TGTGCCAGTAGTCGGCACCCAGCGGCGGAATACACTGAAGCTTTCTTT. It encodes CASSRHPAAEYTEAFF.

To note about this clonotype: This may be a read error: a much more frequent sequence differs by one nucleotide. The chain's CDR3 is CATSGDGGSYNEQYF. The CDR3 DNA sequence: TGTGCCACCAGTGGAGATGGCGGGTCCTACAATGAGCAGTACTTC. The chain recombines TRBV24-1 with TRBJ2-1; tentative D call: TRBD2 (5 bases). TRBJ2-7 explains the end of the DNA better; the J call may be wrong. The CDR3 sequence is 15 residues long. The V gene's germline CDR1 is KGHDR and CDR2 SFDVKD.

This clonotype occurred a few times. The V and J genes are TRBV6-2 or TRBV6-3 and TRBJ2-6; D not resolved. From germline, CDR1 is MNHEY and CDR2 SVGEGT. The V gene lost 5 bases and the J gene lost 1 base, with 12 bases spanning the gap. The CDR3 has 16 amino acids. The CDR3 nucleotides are TGTGCCAGCAGTCCAGTTTTGTGGTCTGGGGCCAACGTCCTGACTTTC. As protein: CASSPVLWSGANVLTF.

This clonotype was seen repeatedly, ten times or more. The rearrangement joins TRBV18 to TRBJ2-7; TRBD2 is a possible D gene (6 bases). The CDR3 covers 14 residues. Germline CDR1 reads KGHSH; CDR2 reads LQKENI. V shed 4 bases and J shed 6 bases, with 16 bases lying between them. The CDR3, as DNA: TGTGCCAGCTCACAAGGGGCCCACGGGGGCGAGCAGTACTTC. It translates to CASSQGAHGGEQYF.

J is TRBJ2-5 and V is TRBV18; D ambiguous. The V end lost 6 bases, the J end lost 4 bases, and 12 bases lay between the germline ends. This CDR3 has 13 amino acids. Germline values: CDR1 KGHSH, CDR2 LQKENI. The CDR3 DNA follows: TGTGCCAGCTCGCCCAGAAGCGTAGAGACCCAGTACTTC. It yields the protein CASSPRSVETQYF.

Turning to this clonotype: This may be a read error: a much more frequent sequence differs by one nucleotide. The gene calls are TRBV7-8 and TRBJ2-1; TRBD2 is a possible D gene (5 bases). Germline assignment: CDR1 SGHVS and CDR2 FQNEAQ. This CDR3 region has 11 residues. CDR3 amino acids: CASSLNWEQFF. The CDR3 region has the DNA TGTGCCAGCAGCTTGAACTGGGAGCAATTCTTC. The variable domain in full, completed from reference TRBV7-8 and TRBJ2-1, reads GAGVSQSPRYKVAKRGQDVALRCDPISGHVSLFWYQQALGQGPEFLTYFQNEAQLDKSGLPSDRFFAERPEGSVSTLKIQRTQQEDSAVYLCASSLNWEQFFGPGTRLTVL.

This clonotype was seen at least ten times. The CDR3 loop is CSAPDGRVNTEAFF. For the CDR3, the DNA is TGCAGTGCTCCCGACGGCAGGGTGAACACTGAAGCTTTCTTT. The chain joins TRBV20-1 to TRBJ1-1; TRBD1 might be the D (5 bases). Trimming took 5 bases from V and 0 from J, leaving 13 bases between them. Per the germline V gene, CDR1 is DFQATT and CDR2 is SNEGSKA (reference sequence). CDR3 length equals 14 residues.

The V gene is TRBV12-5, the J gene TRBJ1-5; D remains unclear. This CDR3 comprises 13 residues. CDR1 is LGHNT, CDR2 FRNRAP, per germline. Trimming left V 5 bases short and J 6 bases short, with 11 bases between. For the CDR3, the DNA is TGTGCTAGTGGTCCCACGGGGATTCAGCCCCAGCATTTT. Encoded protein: CASGPTGIQPQHF.

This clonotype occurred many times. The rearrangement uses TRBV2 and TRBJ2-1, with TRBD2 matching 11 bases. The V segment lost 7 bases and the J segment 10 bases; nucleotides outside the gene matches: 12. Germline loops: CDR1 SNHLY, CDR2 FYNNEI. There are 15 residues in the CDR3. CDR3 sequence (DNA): TGTGCCAGCACGCTTGGGACTAGCGGTCTTAAGGAGCAGTTCTTC. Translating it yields CASTLGTSGLKEQFF.

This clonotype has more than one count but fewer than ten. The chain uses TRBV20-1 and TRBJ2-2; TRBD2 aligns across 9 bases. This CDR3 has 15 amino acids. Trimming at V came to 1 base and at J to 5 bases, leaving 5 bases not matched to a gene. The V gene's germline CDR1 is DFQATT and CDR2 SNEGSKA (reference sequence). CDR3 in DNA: TGCAGTGCTAGAGTTAGCGGGAGTACGACCGGGGAGCTGTTTTTT. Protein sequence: CSARVSGSTTGELFF.

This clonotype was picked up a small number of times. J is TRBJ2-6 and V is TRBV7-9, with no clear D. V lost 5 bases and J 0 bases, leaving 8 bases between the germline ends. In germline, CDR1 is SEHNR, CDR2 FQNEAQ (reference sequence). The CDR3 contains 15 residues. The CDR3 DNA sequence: TGTGCCAGCAGCCGGATTACCTCTGGGGCCAACGTCCTGACTTTC. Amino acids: CASSRITSGANVLTF.

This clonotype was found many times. This chain's CDR3 is CSASSFGTATNIQYF. The CDR3 nucleotides read TGCAGTGCTTCTTCCTTTGGGACAGCGACTAACATTCAGTACTTC. The rearrangement links TRBV20-1 to TRBJ2-4; 7 nucleotides agree with TRBD1. Unmatched junction bases numbered 14, after V lost 5 bases and J lost 7 bases. This CDR3 is built from 15 residues. Germline lookup yields CDR1 DFQATT and CDR2 SNEGSKA (reference sequence).

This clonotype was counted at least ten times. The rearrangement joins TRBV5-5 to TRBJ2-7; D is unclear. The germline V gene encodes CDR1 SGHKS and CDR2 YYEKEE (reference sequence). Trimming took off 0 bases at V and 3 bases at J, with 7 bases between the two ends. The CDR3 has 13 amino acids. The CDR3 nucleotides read TGTGCCAGCAGCTTGGGACCTCGCTACGAGCAGTACTTC. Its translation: CASSLGPRYEQYF.

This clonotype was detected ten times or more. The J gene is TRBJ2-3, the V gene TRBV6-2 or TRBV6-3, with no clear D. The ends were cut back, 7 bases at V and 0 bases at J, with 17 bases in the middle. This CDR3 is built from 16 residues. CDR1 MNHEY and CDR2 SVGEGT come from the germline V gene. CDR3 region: CASTPGVVGSTDTQYF. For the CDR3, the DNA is TGTGCCAGCACCCCCGGAGTTGTCGGAAGCACAGATACGCAGTATTTT.

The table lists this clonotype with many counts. Written as DNA, the CDR3 is TGTGCCAGCAGCTTGGAAGTGGGTTACAACTACGAGCAGTACTTC. Its translation: CASSLEVGYNYEQYF. The gene calls are TRBV7-2 and TRBJ2-7; D is ambiguous. With 3 bases removed from V and 3 bases from J, the gap between germline ends came to 15 bases. Germline V gene lookup returns CDR1 SGHTA and CDR2 FQGNSA. CDR3 size: 15 residues. The variable domain in full, with the rest retrieved from reference TRBV7-2 and TRBJ2-7, is GAGVSQSPSNKVTEKGKDVELRCDPISGHTALYWYRQSLGQGLEFLIYFQGNSAPDKSGLPSDRFSAERTGGSVSTLTIQRTQQEDSAVYLCASSLEVGYNYEQYFGPGTRLTVT.

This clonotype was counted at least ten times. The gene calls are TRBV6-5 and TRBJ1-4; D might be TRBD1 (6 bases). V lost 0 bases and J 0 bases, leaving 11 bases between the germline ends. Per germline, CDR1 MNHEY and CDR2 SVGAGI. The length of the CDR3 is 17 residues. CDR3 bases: TGTGCCAGCAGTTACTCCGGCGGGGGCTCAACTAATGAAAAACTGTTTTTT. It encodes CASSYSGGGSTNEKLFF.

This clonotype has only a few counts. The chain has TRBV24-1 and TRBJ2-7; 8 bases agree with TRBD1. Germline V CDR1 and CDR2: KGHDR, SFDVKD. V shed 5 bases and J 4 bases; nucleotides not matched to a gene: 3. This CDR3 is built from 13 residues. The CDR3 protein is CATSAGGAYEQYF. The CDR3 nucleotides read TGTGCCACCAGTGCAGGGGGCGCGTACGAGCAGTACTTC.

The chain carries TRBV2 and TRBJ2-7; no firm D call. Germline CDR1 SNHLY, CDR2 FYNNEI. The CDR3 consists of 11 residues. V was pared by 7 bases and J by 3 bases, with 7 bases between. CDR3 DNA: TGTGCCAGCACCCCGGTCTACGAGCAGTACTTC. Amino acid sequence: CASTPVYEQYF.

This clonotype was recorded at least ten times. CDR3 region: CSADDRAETQYF. DNA for the CDR3: TGCAGTGCCGACGACAGGGCCGAGACCCAGTACTTC. The rearrangement joins TRBV20-1 to TRBJ2-5; 7 bases line up with TRBD1. The CDR3 totals 12 residues. V shed 6 bases, J shed 5 bases, and the junction held 6 bases outside the gene matches. Germline assignment: CDR1 DFQATT and CDR2 SNEGSKA (reference sequence).

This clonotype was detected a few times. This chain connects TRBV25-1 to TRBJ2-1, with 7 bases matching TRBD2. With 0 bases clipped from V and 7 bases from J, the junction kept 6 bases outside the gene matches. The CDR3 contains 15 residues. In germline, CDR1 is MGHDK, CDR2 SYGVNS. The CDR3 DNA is TGTGCCAGCAGTGAATATCGCGCGGGAGAGAATGAGCAGTTCTTC. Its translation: CASSEYRAGENEQFF.

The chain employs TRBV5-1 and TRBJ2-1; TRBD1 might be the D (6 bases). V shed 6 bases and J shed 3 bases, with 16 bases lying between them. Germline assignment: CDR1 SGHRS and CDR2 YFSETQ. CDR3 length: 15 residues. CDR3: CASNRDTDVYNEQFF. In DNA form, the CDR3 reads TGCGCCAGCAACCGGGACACGGACGTCTACAATGAGCAGTTCTTC.

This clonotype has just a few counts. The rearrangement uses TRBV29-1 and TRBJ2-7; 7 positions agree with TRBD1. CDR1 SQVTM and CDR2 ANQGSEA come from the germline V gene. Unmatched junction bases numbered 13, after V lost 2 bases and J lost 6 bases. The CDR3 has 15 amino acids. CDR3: CSVEFPSDRVSEQYF. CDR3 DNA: TGCAGCGTTGAATTCCCCAGTGACAGGGTGTCCGAGCAGTACTTC.

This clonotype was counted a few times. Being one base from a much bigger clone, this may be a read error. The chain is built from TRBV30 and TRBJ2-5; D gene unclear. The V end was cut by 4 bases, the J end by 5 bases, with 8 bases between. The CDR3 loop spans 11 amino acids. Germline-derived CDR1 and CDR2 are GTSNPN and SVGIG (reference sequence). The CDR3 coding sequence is TGTGCCTGGACAAGCAGGGAGACCCAGTACTTC. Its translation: CAWTSRETQYF.

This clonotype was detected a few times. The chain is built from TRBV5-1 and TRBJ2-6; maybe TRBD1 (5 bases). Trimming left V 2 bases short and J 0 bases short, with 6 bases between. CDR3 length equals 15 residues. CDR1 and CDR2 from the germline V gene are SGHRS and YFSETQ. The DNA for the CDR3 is TGCGCCAGCAGCTTACAGGACTCTGGGGCCAACGTCCTGACTTTC. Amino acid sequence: CASSLQDSGANVLTF.

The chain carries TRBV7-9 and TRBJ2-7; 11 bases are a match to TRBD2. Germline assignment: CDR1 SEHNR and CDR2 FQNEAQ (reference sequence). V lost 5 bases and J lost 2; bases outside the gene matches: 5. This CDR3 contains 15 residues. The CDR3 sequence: CASSPQGLAAYEQYF. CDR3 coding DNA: TGTGCCAGCAGCCCGCAGGGACTAGCGGCCTACGAGCAGTACTTC.

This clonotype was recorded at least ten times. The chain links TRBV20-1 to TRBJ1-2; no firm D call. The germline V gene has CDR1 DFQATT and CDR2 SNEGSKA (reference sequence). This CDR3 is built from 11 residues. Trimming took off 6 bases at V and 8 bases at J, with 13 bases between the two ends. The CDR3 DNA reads TGCAGTGCCAGCGGACCCATGGGCTACACCTTC. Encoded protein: CSASGPMGYTF.

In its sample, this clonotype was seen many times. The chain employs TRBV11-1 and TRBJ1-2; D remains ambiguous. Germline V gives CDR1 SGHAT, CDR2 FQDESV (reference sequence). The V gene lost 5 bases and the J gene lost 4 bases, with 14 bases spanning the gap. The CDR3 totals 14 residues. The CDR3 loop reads CASSPLTSTYGYTF. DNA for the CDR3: TGTGCCAGCAGCCCGCTAACATCTACCTATGGCTACACCTTC.